The rows below give T cell receptor beta chains drawn from one sample of a study of T cell repertoires in cytomegalovirus infection. What these receptors recognize is not known. One entry per CDR3 protein results from TCRdb running MiXCR on the reads. Of about 890,000 distinct CDR3 sequences in the sample, 31% are singletons; the top ten hold 13%. The starting material was cultured CD8+ T cells from PBMCs, obtained from culture after CMV antigen stimulation. Receptors were obtained from a human donor in good health (CMV status not recorded). Some clones in this sample may be carry-over from other donors' samples. Each CDR3 is given with its conserved first and last residue. D genes are given only for firm matches. Size tells how often a clone was seen (once, few, many) or the class of an expanded clone, and some rows leave it out.

clone_size	v_call	d_call	j_call	cdr3_nt	cdr3_aa
few	TRBV20-1	TRBD2	TRBJ2-7	TGCAGTGCTAGAGATCTCAGCGGGAAATCCTACGAGCAGTACTTC	CSARDLSGKSYEQYF
-	TRBV19	TRBD1	TRBJ2-1	TGTGCCAGTATTGGCAGGGGGCTCCATGAGCAGTTCTTC	CASIGRGLHEQFF
few	TRBV6-1	TRBD1	TRBJ1-1	TGTGCCAGCCCTCGGACAGGCCGAGTCACTGAAGCTTTCTTT	CASPRTGRVTEAFF
few	TRBV6-1	-	TRBJ1-6	TGTGCCAGCGTGGGAAGACAGGATTATAATTCACCCCTCCACTTT	CASVGRQDYNSPLHF
-	TRBV5-1	-	TRBJ2-3	TGCGCCAGCAGCTTTGGGCAGGGCGATACGCAGTATTTT	CASSFGQGDTQYF
-	TRBV7-2	-	TRBJ2-3	TGTGCCAGCACCGAAAAAGGAGTGACTTGGGAAGATACACAGTATTTT	CASTEKGVTWEDTQYF
-	TRBV4-1	-	TRBJ1-1	TGCGCCAGCAGCATCGGGACAAGAGCTTTCTTT	CASSIGTRAFF
few	TRBV27	-	TRBJ2-5	TGTGCCAGCAGTTTGTCGCAGGGCGAGACCCAGTACTTC	CASSLSQGETQYF
-	TRBV12-3/TRBV12-4	-	TRBJ1-1	TGTGCCAGCAGTCCCCAATCCGACAGGCTCAGCTGGGGGAACACTGAAGCTTTCTTT	CASSPQSDRLSWGNTEAFF
-	TRBV20-1	-	TRBJ2-5	TGCAGTGCTAGAGGGGGGGGCGAAGAGACCCAGTACTTC	CSARGGGEETQYF
few	TRBV12-3/TRBV12-4	-	TRBJ1-2	-	CASSFGPGGLYGYTF
few	TRBV6-1	-	TRBJ2-1	TGTGCCAGCAGTGTGTCAGGTTACTCCTACAATGAGCAGTTCTTC	CASSVSGYSYNEQFF
few	TRBV2	-	TRBJ2-5	TGTGCCAGCAGTACGCCTTTAGGGGGACTTATTCAAGAGACCCAGTACTTC	CASSTPLGGLIQETQYF
many	TRBV7-9	-	TRBJ2-7	TGTGCCAGCAGCTTAGATGCCAGTATCAACGAGCAGTACTTC	CASSLDASINEQYF
-	TRBV10-3	-	TRBJ2-5	TGTACCATCAGTGAAGGTATTCAAGAGACCCAGTACTTC	CTISEGIQETQYF
many	TRBV7-2	-	TRBJ2-5	TGTGCCAGCAGCTCACCTAGGGACGGGGAAGAGACCCAGTACTTC	CASSSPRDGEETQYF
few	TRBV12-3/TRBV12-4	TRBD2	TRBJ2-5	TGTGCCAGCACCCAGTTCGGGGAGGGAGAGACCCAGTACTTC	CASTQFGEGETQYF
few	TRBV7-6	-	TRBJ2-1	TGTGCCAGCACCCACATAATCAAAAGCTCCTACAATGAGCAGTTCTTC	CASTHIIKSSYNEQFF
-	TRBV19	TRBD2	TRBJ2-7	TGTGCCAGTAGTATGGCTAGCGGGCTCTACGAGCAGTACTTC	CASSMASGLYEQYF
few	TRBV5-6	-	TRBJ2-4	TGTGCCAGCAGCCTCCCGGGGGCGGGACAAAACATTCAGTACTTC	CASSLPGAGQNIQYF
once	TRBV7-2	-	TRBJ1-3	TGTGCCAGCAGTTCGCGGGGGACCTTATCGGACAGCTCTGGAAACACCATATATTTT	CASSSRGTLSDSSGNTIYF
-	TRBV4-3	TRBD2	TRBJ2-3	TGCGCCAGCAGCCCCCGGGGGGCTAGCGGGGGGCCAGGGGATACGCAGTATTTT	CASSPRGASGGPGDTQYF
few	TRBV11-2	TRBD1	TRBJ2-2	TGTGCCAGCAGCTCTCACACAGGGGGCTTAATAACCGGGGAGCTGTTTTTT	CASSSHTGGLITGELFF
-	TRBV4-1	TRBD2	TRBJ2-5	TGCGCCAGCAGCCAAGAACAGGAGGGACTAGCGGAAGAGACCCAGTACTTC	CASSQEQEGLAEETQYF
few	TRBV4-1	TRBD1	TRBJ1-5	TGCGCCAGCAGCCAAGATGGGTTAGGGGGCATTCAGCCCCAGCATTTT	CASSQDGLGGIQPQHF
-	TRBV27	TRBD1	TRBJ1-1	TGTGCCAACAGGCCGGACAGGGTGAAGGACACTGAAGCTTTCTTT	CANRPDRVKDTEAFF
once	TRBV6-8	TRBD1	TRBJ1-1	TGTGCCAGCAGTCCACAGGGGGCTCCACCTGGGGCTTTCTTT	CASSPQGAPPGAFF
few	TRBV24-1	-	TRBJ2-3	TGTGCCACCCGCCGGGGGAGAGACGCAGATACGCAGTATTTT	CATRRGRDADTQYF
many	TRBV4-3	-	TRBJ1-2	TGCGCCAGCAGCCAAGCTACACAACTCGCTAACTATGGCTACACCTTC	CASSQATQLANYGYTF
many	TRBV27	-	TRBJ1-1	TGTGCCAGCAGTTTCGGTAGGGGCACTGAAGCTTTCTTT	CASSFGRGTEAFF
few	TRBV2	-	TRBJ1-1	TGTGCCAGGGGGGACGGGAACACTGAAGCTTTCTTT	CARGDGNTEAFF
many	TRBV7-2	-	TRBJ1-1	TGTGCCAGCAGCTTAGGACAGCATAACACTGAAGCTTTCTTT	CASSLGQHNTEAFF
-	TRBV4-1	TRBD2	TRBJ2-5	TGCGCCAGCAGCCAAGGACTAGCGGGGGGATGGATGGAGACCCAGTACTTC	CASSQGLAGGWMETQYF
once	TRBV15	-	TRBJ2-1	TGTGCCACCAGCAGGAGTCTGCGGGATGAGCAGTTCTTC	CATSRSLRDEQFF
-	TRBV28	-	TRBJ1-5	TGTGCCACCGGAGGGGAATATAGCAATCAGCCCCAGCATTTT	CATGGEYSNQPQHF
-	TRBV2	-	TRBJ1-3	TGTGCCAGCATAGGGGGAAGGGTAGGAAACACCATATATTTT	CASIGGRVGNTIYF
-	TRBV11-2	-	TRBJ1-5	TGTGCCAGCAGCCCAGGCACGACAGATAGCAATCAGCCCCAGCATTTT	CASSPGTTDSNQPQHF
-	TRBV15	-	TRBJ2-7	TGTGCCACCAGCATTAACCCCCCCTTAACAGGAATCTACGAGCAGTACTTC	CATSINPPLTGIYEQYF
-	TRBV7-6	-	TRBJ2-5	TGTGCCAGCAGCTTAGGCTCTCACTTAAAGTACTTC	CASSLGSHLKYF
few	TRBV6-1	-	TRBJ2-1	TGTGCCAGCAGTTACACGGACTTCTACAATGAGCAGTTCTTC	CASSYTDFYNEQFF
many	TRBV7-2	-	TRBJ2-3	TGTGCCAGCAGCCAAGATACGGGGTACGATACGCAGTATTTT	CASSQDTGYDTQYF
-	TRBV11-2	-	TRBJ2-1	TGTGCCAGCAGCCAGATCTGGGGGCAGCAGTTCTTC	CASSQIWGQQFF
few	TRBV10-3	TRBD1	TRBJ2-7	TGTGCCATTTCAAAAGCCCCCGGGACAGATAACGAGCAGTACTTC	CAISKAPGTDNEQYF
-	TRBV27	TRBD1	TRBJ1-6	TGTGCCAGCAGTTGGGGACAGCCCGGGTATAATTCACCCCTCCACTTT	CASSWGQPGYNSPLHF
-	TRBV5-4	-	TRBJ2-1	TGTGCCAGTTGGGGCGGCTCCTACAATGAGCAGTTCTTC	CASWGGSYNEQFF
-	TRBV19	TRBD2	TRBJ2-6	TGTGCCAGTAGTATGGGGCTGTTGCGCCGGGGGGGCTCCTCTGGGGCCAACGTCCTGACTTTC	CASSMGLLRRGGSSGANVLTF
-	TRBV29-1	-	TRBJ2-1	TGCAGCGTTGAGGGGAAGATATCGGGTTACAATGAGCAGTTCTTC	CSVEGKISGYNEQFF
few	TRBV15	-	TRBJ1-2	TGTGCCACCAGCAGAGCGGGGGACGGAACCGACGGCTACACCTTC	CATSRAGDGTDGYTF
few	TRBV6-5	-	TRBJ1-5	TGTGCCAGCAGTTCCAGCAGGGCGAGCAATCAGCCCCAGCATTTT	CASSSSRASNQPQHF
-	TRBV28	-	TRBJ1-5	TGTGCCAGCAGTTTCGGGACACCATTTACAGATCAGCCCCAGCATTTT	CASSFGTPFTDQPQHF
-	TRBV6-2/TRBV6-3	TRBD2	TRBJ2-3	TGTGCCAGCAGTTACTTAGCGGGTGACACAGATACGCAGTATTTT	CASSYLAGDTDTQYF
many	TRBV19	-	TRBJ1-1	TGTGCCAGTAGTCCCCACGTCACTGAAGCTTTCTTT	CASSPHVTEAFF
few	TRBV7-9	TRBD1	TRBJ2-5	TGTGCCAGCAGCTTAGCCCGGGACAGTAAAGAGACCCAGTACTTC	CASSLARDSKETQYF
-	TRBV6-6	-	TRBJ2-2	TGTGCCAGCTACGGGGGTGACGGCACCGGGGAGCTGTTTTTT	CASYGGDGTGELFF